The sequence of this T cell receptor beta chain was determined in a study of T cells in Graves' hyperthyroidism and ophthalmopathy. Across the whole study: At the time of initial diagnosis and before any treatment, peripheral blood was collected. General study results and limits: Stable hyperthyroidism and ophthalmopathy were separated using 13 V-J signatures. Most clonotypes that expanded in the thyroid above 0.001 also showed up in blood.

PBMCs were sourced from 9 to 10 ml fresh peripheral blood. Only a few counts were recorded for this clonotype. Its antigen is undetermined. Amplified TCR beta CDR3 regions came from RNA transcripts. HTBI primers drove first-round RT-PCR of the TCR CDR3. One entry per CDR3 protein results from TCRdb running MiXCR on the multiplex PCR reads. Of about 840,000 distinct CDR3 sequences detected, roughly 40% appear once; the ten largest clones hold approximately 8.7%. The V gene lost 4 bases and the J gene lost 2 bases, with 13 bases spanning the gap. The CDR3 runs to 15 residues. Germline-derived CDR1 and CDR2 are SGHDT and YYEEEE.

The chain carries TRBV5-6 and TRBJ1-5; possibly TRBD1 for D (5 bases). This clonotype was sampled from a man aged 18 to 29 with Graves' hyperthyroidism. The specimen was blood. The CDR3, as DNA: TGTGCCAGCAGCCTATCAGGGTACGGCAATCAGCCCCAGCATTTT. Translated, it gives CASSLSGYGNQPQHF.